Here is one T cell receptor (beta chain) with its context. The data were obtained in a study of memory CD8 T cells in hepatitis C reinfection. Turning to the study itself: One double resolver and one chronic donor targeted NS3-1073.

Noted time point: late/post reinfection, 12 to 24 weeks after detection. TCR sequencing was done directly ex vivo on sorted cells, without expansion in vitro. Repertoires were generated with immunoSEQ multiplex PCR, while TCRdb's copy carries only in-frame clones and drops some. This listing includes 20 to 30 clones. This CDR3 comprises 20 residues. J lost 1 base, V lost 0 bases, and 14 bases had no gene match. This TCR was sampled from a man between 40 and 49 years old with hepatitis C virus infection. V and J are TRBV23-1 and TRBJ2-3; 9 bases align to TRBD2. TRBV23-1 is an ORF; its function is uncertain. The specimen was HCV tetramer-positive CD8+ T cells sorted from blood. The CDR3, as DNA: TGCGCCAGCAGTCAATCGCGGTTCGAGGCGGGAGGGCCCGGCACAGATACGCAGTATTTT. It translates to CASSQSRFEAGGPGTDTQYF.